Many counts were recorded for the clone carrying this TCR beta chain. What it binds is unknown. The data derive from a study of metastatic and nonmetastatic thyroid tumors. For the study at large: It was across blood and tumor or nodule tissue from malignant and benign thyroid patients that repertoires were compared.

Methods used by the authors: Researchers built a distant-metastasis classifier for papillary thyroid cancer that drew on CDR3 differences across clinicopathological groups. TCRdb used MiXCR to call clones anew from the PCR reads. The V and J calls were not made by the authors but by TCRdb's processing. Of 43,000 or so clones in the sample, less than 5% were seen once. The germline V gene has CDR1 ENHRY and CDR2 SYGVKD. Losses at the gene ends were 6 bases for V and 5 bases for J; bases not matched to a gene: 10. This CDR3 comprises 14 residues. Thyroid surgery had not been preceded by any treatment in any patient. Whole-study results and caveats: Relative to benign nodules, malignant thyroid tumors were reportedly characterized by significantly elevated TCR beta diversity in blood and tumor.

The receptor was isolated from a female donor with papillary thyroid cancer or a benign thyroid nodule (not recorded which). Some clones in this sample may be carry-over from other donors' samples. Specimen: blood. The rearrangement links TRBV10-3 to TRBJ2-7; 7 bases map to TRBD2. This chain's CDR3 is CAISGGGRKDEQYF. The CDR3 DNA is TGTGCCATCAGCGGAGGCGGGAGAAAAGACGAGCAGTACTTC.